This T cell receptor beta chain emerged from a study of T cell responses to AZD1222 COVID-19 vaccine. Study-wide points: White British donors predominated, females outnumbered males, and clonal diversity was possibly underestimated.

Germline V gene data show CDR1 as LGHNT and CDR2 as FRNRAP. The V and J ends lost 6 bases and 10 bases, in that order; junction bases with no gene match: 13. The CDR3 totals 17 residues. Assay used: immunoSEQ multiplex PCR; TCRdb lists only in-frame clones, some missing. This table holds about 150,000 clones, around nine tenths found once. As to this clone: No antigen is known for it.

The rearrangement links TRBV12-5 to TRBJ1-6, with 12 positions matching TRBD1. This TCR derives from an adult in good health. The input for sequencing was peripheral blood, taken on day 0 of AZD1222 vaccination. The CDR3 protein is CASGQNWDRGLGSPLHF. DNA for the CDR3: TGTGCTAGTGGCCAAAATTGGGACAGGGGGCTGGGATCACCCCTCCACTTT.